Listed below are T cell receptor beta chains from one sample, sequenced in a study of glioma-infiltrating T cells after dendritic cell vaccination. Profiling relied on immunoSEQ multiplex PCR, and the TCRdb table lists in-frame clones only, not all of them. The sample contains some 38,000 clones, approximately 84% of which appear only once. The sequencing here drew on blood, taken before dendritic cell vaccination. These TCRs come from a human donor with glioblastoma. Both conserved end residues are part of each CDR3. A D gene is named only where the DNA matches it firmly. Only some rows state a clone size, as once, few, many or a class for expanded clones.

j_call	d_call	clone_size	v_call	cdr3_aa	cdr3_nt
TRBJ2-1	TRBD1	-	TRBV5-6	CASSFFTDRGRDEQFF	TGTGCCAGCAGCTTTTTTACGGACAGGGGGCGCGATGAGCAGTTCTTC
TRBJ2-2	-	-	TRBV7-2	CASNRQRNTGELFF	TGTGCCAGCAACCGACAGAGAAACACCGGGGAGCTGTTTTTT
TRBJ2-1	-	once	TRBV28	CASSSGTYNEQFF	TGTGCCAGCAGCTCAGGGACCTACAATGAGCAGTTCTTC
TRBJ1-2	TRBD1	-	TRBV12-5	CASGLVLGGRDYGYTF	TGTGCTAGTGGTTTGGTATTAGGGGGCCGTGACTATGGCTACACCTTC
TRBJ2-1	-	-	TRBV7-7	CASSPTGAAGAFF	TGTGCTAGCAGCCCTACCGGGGCAGCGGGCGCGTTCTTC
TRBJ2-7	TRBD1	-	TRBV13	CASSSGTGKIYEQYF	TGTGCCAGCAGCTCCGGGACAGGGAAGATCTACGAGCAGTACTTC
TRBJ2-7	-	-	TRBV2	CASSEIVANRNRSPYEQYF	TGTGCCAGCAGTGAAATCGTGGCGAACCGAAACCGTAGCCCCTACGAGCAGTACTTC
TRBJ1-5	-	-	TRBV7-8	CASSKQENQPQHF	TGTGCCAGCAGCAAACAGGAAAATCAGCCCCAGCATTTT
TRBJ2-7	TRBD1	-	TRBV5-1	CASSWGQDQYF	TGCGCCAGCAGCTGGGGACAGGATCAGTACTTC
TRBJ1-1	TRBD1	-	TRBV7-2	CASSLGGRGLGAFF	TGTGCCAGCAGCTTAGGTGGCAGGGGGCTTGGGGCTTTCTTT
TRBJ2-7	-	-	TRBV7-3	CASSLTGTRLPYEQYF	TGTGCCAGCAGCTTAACGGGGACACGGCTCCCCTACGAGCAGTACTTC
TRBJ1-4	TRBD1	-	TRBV6-5	CASSYGDSRTEKLFF	TGTGCCAGCAGTTACGGGGACAGTCGGACTGAAAAACTGTTTTTT
TRBJ2-5	-	-	TRBV9	CARRWGERADQETQYF	TGTGCCAGAAGATGGGGGGAAAGAGCAGACCAAGAGACCCAGTACTTC
TRBJ1-2	-	-	TRBV11-3	CASSLDTADNGYTF	TGTGCCAGCAGCTTAGATACGGCAGACAATGGCTACACCTTC
TRBJ2-7	TRBD1	-	TRBV18	CASSQDRGAYEQYF	TGTGCCAGCTCACAAGACAGGGGTGCTTACGAGCAGTACTTC
TRBJ2-7	TRBD1	-	TRBV10-3	CATTTGGVEQYF	TGTGCCACCACTACAGGGGGCGTCGAGCAGTACTTC
TRBJ1-1	TRBD1	-	TRBV14	CASSQTGFTEAFF	TGTGCCAGCAGCCAGACAGGGTTTACTGAAGCTTTCTTT
TRBJ2-1	-	-	TRBV7-6	CASSLAGTELRGEQFF	TGTGCCAGCAGCTTAGCGGGAACTGAACTTAGGGGGGAGCAGTTCTTC
TRBJ2-5	TRBD2	-	TRBV4-2	CASSPFFSGANQETQYF	TGTGCCAGCAGCCCCTTCTTTAGCGGGGCCAACCAAGAGACCCAGTACTTC
TRBJ1-3	-	few	TRBV2	CASRSQGLPGNTIYF	TGTGCCAGCAGAAGCCAGGGGTTACCTGGAAACACCATATATTTT
TRBJ2-7	TRBD1	-	TRBV9	CASSPGQGAAYEQYF	TGTGCCAGCAGCCCAGGACAGGGGGCAGCCTACGAGCAGTACTTC
TRBJ1-3	-	-	TRBV4-3	CASSQDAQPGNTIYF	TGCGCCAGCAGCCAAGATGCACAGCCTGGAAACACCATATATTTT
TRBJ2-3	TRBD2	-	TRBV18	CASSPRTSGGGDTQYF	TGTGCCAGCTCACCAAGGACTAGCGGGGGAGGAGATACGCAGTATTTT
TRBJ2-7	TRBD1	-	TRBV5-4	CASSQGQGIYEQYF	TGTGCCAGCAGCCAGGGACAGGGGATCTACGAGCAGTACTTC
TRBJ1-4	-	once	TRBV28	CASSPPGLNEKLFF	TGTGCCAGCAGTCCGCCGGGTTTGAATGAAAAACTGTTTTTT
TRBJ1-2	TRBD1	-	TRBV15	CATSRQDREHYGYTF	TGTGCCACCAGCAGGCAGGACAGGGAGCACTATGGCTACACCTTC
TRBJ2-2	TRBD2	-	TRBV4-3	CASSQDAERGDGELFF	TGCGCCAGCAGCCAAGATGCAGAGCGGGGGGACGGGGAGCTGTTTTTT
TRBJ2-1	TRBD2	once	TRBV9	CASSVDSGGTGNEQFF	TGTGCCAGCAGCGTAGACAGCGGGGGAACGGGCAATGAGCAGTTCTTC
TRBJ1-2	TRBD1	once	TRBV5-4	CASSRDRENLGSAF	TGTGCCAGCAGCCGGGACAGGGAAAACTTGGGTAGTGCCTTC
TRBJ1-2	TRBD1	-	TRBV27	CASSSPGQGNYGYTF	TGTGCCAGCAGCTCCCCGGGACAGGGAAACTATGGCTACACCTTC
TRBJ1-2	-	-	TRBV10-2	CASSESGREAANYGYTF	TGCGCCAGCAGTGAGTCAGGGAGGGAGGCAGCTAACTATGGCTACACCTTC
TRBJ2-5	-	-	TRBV18	CASSPKRHQETQYF	TGTGCCAGCTCACCTAAGCGGCACCAAGAGACCCAGTACTTC
TRBJ2-7	TRBD1	-	TRBV6-1	CASSRDRVSYEQYF	TGTGCCAGCAGTAGGGACAGGGTATCCTACGAGCAGTACTTC
TRBJ2-7	-	-	TRBV6-5	CASSLEGSFYEQYF	TGTGCCAGCAGTTTGGAAGGGAGCTTCTACGAGCAGTACTTC
TRBJ2-7	-	-	TRBV7-2	CASSLGGGYEQYF	TGTGCCAGCAGCTTAGGGGGCGGCTACGAGCAGTACTTC
TRBJ1-6	TRBD1	-	TRBV25-1	CASTEGGQYSPLHF	TGTGCCAGCACCGAAGGGGGACAGTATTCACCCCTCCACTTT
TRBJ2-5	-	once	TRBV10-3	CAISDLAEQETQYF	TGTGCCATCAGTGATCTCGCAGAACAAGAGACCCAGTACTTC
TRBJ2-1	-	-	TRBV4-3	CASSPGSGTYNEQFF	TGCGCCAGCAGCCCGGGAAGCGGTACCTACAATGAGCAGTTCTTC
TRBJ2-7	TRBD2	-	TRBV2	CASKEVGGAPPNEQYF	TGTGCCAGCAAGGAGGTCGGGGGGGCCCCTCCCAACGAGCAGTACTTC
TRBJ2-1	TRBD2	-	TRBV27	CASSLTSGDNEQFF	TGTGCCAGCAGTTTAACTAGCGGGGACAATGAGCAGTTCTTC
TRBJ2-7	-	-	TRBV6-5	CASSYESVRVHEQYF	TGTGCCAGCAGTTACGAATCCGTTCGGGTTCACGAGCAGTACTTC
TRBJ2-5	TRBD1	few	TRBV10-2	CASSAGTGKFGTQYF	TGCGCCAGCAGTGCCGGGACAGGGAAGTTTGGGACCCAGTACTTC
TRBJ1-5	-	-	TRBV5-5	CASSPAGRGSNQPQHF	TGTGCCAGCAGCCCGGCCGGCAGGGGTAGCAATCAGCCCCAGCATTTT
TRBJ1-1	-	-	TRBV2	CASEAGGVRETEAFF	TGTGCCAGCGAAGCGGGGGGGGTGAGAGAGACTGAAGCTTTCTTT
TRBJ1-2	-	-	TRBV9	CASSVGSTSYGYTF	TGTGCCAGCAGCGTCGGTTCAACTAGCTATGGCTACACCTTC
TRBJ2-7	TRBD2	-	TRBV9	CASSLRGVNYEQYF	TGTGCCAGCAGCCTCCGGGGGGTTAACTACGAGCAGTACTTC
TRBJ1-5	TRBD1	-	TRBV19	CASNIPEGGGQGSVGPQHF	TGTGCCAGTAATATACCCGAAGGGGGGGGACAGGGGTCTGTAGGGCCCCAGCATTTT
TRBJ2-1	-	-	TRBV5-1	CASSLEGSTYNEQFF	TGCGCCAGCAGCTTGGAGGGGTCGACCTACAATGAGCAGTTCTTC
TRBJ2-5	TRBD2	-	TRBV7-2	CASSIDLLAGETQYF	TGTGCCAGCAGCATTGATCTACTAGCGGGGGAGACCCAGTACTTC
TRBJ2-3	TRBD1	-	TRBV5-6	CASSSTRGQGTNTQYF	TGTGCCAGCAGCTCGACAAGAGGACAGGGGACAAATACGCAGTATTTT
TRBJ2-5	TRBD1	-	TRBV18	CASSPGQVGLETQYF	TGTGCCAGCTCACCCGGACAGGTTGGTTTGGAGACCCAGTACTTC
TRBJ2-7	-	-	TRBV7-9	CASSPPASAHEQYF	TGTGCCAGCAGCCCCCCAGCTAGCGCCCACGAGCAGTACTTC
TRBJ1-3	-	-	TRBV30	CACPQGTSGNTIYF	TGTGCCTGCCCCCAGGGGACCTCTGGAAACACCATATATTTT